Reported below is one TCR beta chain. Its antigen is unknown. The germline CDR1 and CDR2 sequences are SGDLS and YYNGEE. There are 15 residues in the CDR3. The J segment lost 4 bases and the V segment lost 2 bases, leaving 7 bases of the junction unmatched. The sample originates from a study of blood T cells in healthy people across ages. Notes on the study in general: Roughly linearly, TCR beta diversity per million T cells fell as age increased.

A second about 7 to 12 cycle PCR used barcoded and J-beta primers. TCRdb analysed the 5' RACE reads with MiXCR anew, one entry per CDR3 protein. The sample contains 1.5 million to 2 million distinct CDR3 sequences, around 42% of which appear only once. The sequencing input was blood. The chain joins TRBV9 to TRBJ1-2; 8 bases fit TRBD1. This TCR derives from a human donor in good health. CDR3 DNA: TGTGCCAGCAGCGTCGATTTGGGGACAGGCTATGGCTACACCTTC. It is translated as CASSVDLGTGYGYTF.